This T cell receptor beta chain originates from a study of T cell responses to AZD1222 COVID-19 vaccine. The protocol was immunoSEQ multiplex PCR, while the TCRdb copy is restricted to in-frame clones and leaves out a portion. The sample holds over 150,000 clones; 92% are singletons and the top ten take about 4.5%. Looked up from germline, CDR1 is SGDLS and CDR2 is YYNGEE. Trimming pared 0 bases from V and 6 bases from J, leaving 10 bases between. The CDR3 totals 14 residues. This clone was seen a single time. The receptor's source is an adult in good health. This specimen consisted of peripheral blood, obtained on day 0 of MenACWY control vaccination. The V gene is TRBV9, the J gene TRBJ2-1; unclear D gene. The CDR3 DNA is TGTGCCAGCAGCGTAGTTCCACTCTCCAATGAGCAGTTCTTC. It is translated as CASSVVPLSNEQFF.